The 27 T cell receptor beta chains listed next were all sequenced from one sample in a study of coeliac disease. TCRdb's copy holds only in-frame clones and misses some; the assay was immunoSEQ multiplex PCR. The table includes approximately 7,000 clones, around 60% detected once. The specimen was lamina propria lymphocytes from the gut. All receptors derive from a man in his fifties or sixties with active celiac disease.

The rearrangement uses TRBV15 and TRBJ2-5, with 10 nucleotides matching TRBD2. The CDR3 runs 14 residues. The germline gives CDR1 LNHNV, CDR2 YYDKDF (reference sequence). V gave up 3 bases and J gave up 11 bases; unmatched junction bases: 9. CDR3 DNA sequence: TGTGCCACCAGCAGCTTTGGGCTAGCGGGGGAGCAGTACTTC. Protein: CATSSFGLAGEQYF.

The CDR3 region is CASSLGANSYEQYF. As DNA, the CDR3 is TGTGCCAGCAGTTTGGGGGCGAACTCCTACGAGCAGTACTTC. This chain links TRBV6-6 with TRBJ2-7; D perhaps matches TRBD1 (6 bases). Per the germline V gene, CDR1 is MNHNY and CDR2 is SVGAGI (reference sequence). The CDR3 loop spans 14 amino acids. Trimming took off 4 bases at V and 0 bases at J, with 10 bases between the two ends.

This chain connects TRBV27 to TRBJ1-5; 9 nucleotides line up with TRBD1. Germline-derived CDR1 and CDR2 are MNHEY and SMNVEV (reference sequence). V lost 2 bases and J lost 3; bases outside the gene matches: 5. CDR3 length: 16 amino acids. The CDR3 nucleotides are TGTGCCAGCAGTTTAGTGGGACAGGGACTCAATCAGCCCCAGCATTTT. Encoded protein: CASSLVGQGLNQPQHF.

The chain is built from TRBV7-2 and TRBJ2-5, with 11 bases identical to TRBD2. The DNA end is more similar to TRBJ2-7, so the J call may be wrong. The CDR3 has 16 amino acids. From germline, CDR1 is SGHTA and CDR2 FQGNSA. CDR3 sequence (DNA): TGTGCCAGCAGCTCCGGACTAGCGGGCCTTTCCTACGAGCAGTACTTC. This translates into CASSSGLAGLSYEQYF.

The V gene is TRBV2, the J gene TRBJ1-5; tentative D call: TRBD1 (5 bases). The germline V and J ends were trimmed by 2 bases and 11 bases, with 19 bases remaining between them. This CDR3 spans 15 amino acids. CDR1 is SNHLY, CDR2 FYNNEI, per germline. The CDR3 protein is CASSERSQVRGAQHF. As DNA, the CDR3 is TGTGCCAGCAGTGAAAGATCACAGGTCCGGGGGGCCCAGCATTTT.

The rearrangement links TRBV9 to TRBJ1-4; the D gene is possibly TRBD1 (6 bases). Between the trimmed V and J ends, which lost 0 bases and 10 bases, there was a span of 10 bases. Germline V gives CDR1 SGDLS, CDR2 YYNGEE. The CDR3 consists of 13 residues. The CDR3 here is CASSVALQGKLFF. The CDR3 DNA follows: TGTGCCAGCAGCGTAGCCTTACAGGGAAAACTGTTTTTT.

The sample holds a few counts of this clone. The rearrangement links TRBV2 to TRBJ1-1; 7 bases map to TRBD1. The CDR3 spans 13 residues. CDR1 and CDR2 (germline): SNHLY, FYNNEI. The V gene end was trimmed by 7 bases and the J gene end by 6 bases; junction bases not matched to a gene: 8. This chain's CDR3 is CASTPGGSPEAFF. The CDR3 DNA sequence: TGTGCCAGCACCCCAGGGGGAAGTCCTGAAGCTTTCTTT.

This clone was seen a handful of times. The rearrangement uses TRBV6-1 and TRBJ1-6; D may be TRBD1 (5 bases). The germline CDR1 and CDR2 sequences are MNHNS and SASEGT. The V end was cut by 4 bases, the J end by 4 bases, with 14 bases between. The CDR3 spans 16 residues. The CDR3 nucleotides are TGTGCCAGCAGTGTAGTTCGACAGAGATATAATTCACCCCTCCACTTT. Translation: CASSVVRQRYNSPLHF.

The V and J genes are TRBV15 and TRBJ2-2, with TRBD2 identical over 9 bases. V trimming: 8 bases; J trimming: 3 bases; junction bases outside the gene matches: 16. The CDR3 has 18 amino acids. Germline CDR1 and CDR2: LNHNV and YYDKDF (reference sequence). Here the CDR3 reads CATGNTVREGPDTGELFF. The CDR3 DNA reads TGTGCCACCGGAAATACAGTGCGGGAGGGCCCGGACACCGGGGAGCTGTTTTTT.

CDR3: CASSPRTSGADTQYF. The CDR3 DNA is TGTGCCAGCAGCCCCCGGACTAGCGGGGCGGATACGCAGTATTTT. The chain has TRBV5-4 and TRBJ2-3; 12 bases map to TRBD2. The CDR3 sequence is 15 residues long. Germline CDR1 is SGHNT and CDR2 is YYREEE (reference sequence). The trim removed 4 bases at V and 6 bases at J, leaving 6 bases unmatched.

The rearrangement uses TRBV27 and TRBJ2-2; possible D gene TRBD2, 5 bases. The CDR3 is 15 amino acids. Germline V gene sequence: CDR1 MNHEY, CDR2 SMNVEV (reference sequence). The V end was cut by 2 bases, the J end by 4 bases, with 11 bases between. CDR3 protein: CASSLLRASTGELFF. The CDR3, as DNA: TGTGCCAGCAGTTTACTGCGGGCGAGCACCGGGGAGCTGTTTTTT.

The chain couples TRBV25-1 to TRBJ2-1; D is possibly TRBD2 (5 bases). The germline V gene has CDR1 MGHDK and CDR2 SYGVNS. This CDR3 has 15 residues. The V gene lost 1 base and the J gene lost 6 bases, with 13 bases spanning the gap. The CDR3 nucleotides read TGTGCCAGCAGTGAATGGCGGGTAAACTCCAATGAGCAGTTCTTC. Translated, it gives CASSEWRVNSNEQFF.

The V gene is TRBV2, the J gene TRBJ1-1; 8 bases line up with TRBD1. The CDR3 loop spans 16 amino acids. Germline-derived CDR1 and CDR2 are SNHLY and FYNNEI. Unmatched junction bases numbered 13, after V lost 3 bases and J lost 7 bases. The CDR3 loop reads CASSDRTGRLDSEAFF. The CDR3 region has the DNA TGTGCCAGCAGTGACCGGACAGGGAGGCTCGATAGTGAAGCTTTCTTT.

V and J are TRBV4-2 and TRBJ1-2, with D unresolved. Trimming took off 0 bases at V and 1 base at J, with 15 bases between the two ends. The CDR3 length is 17 residues. Looked up from germline, CDR1 is LGHNA and CDR2 is YNFKEQ. This CDR3 is CASSQEPQAGNNYGYTF. CDR3 DNA: TGTGCCAGCAGCCAAGAACCGCAGGCCGGTAATAACTATGGCTACACCTTC.

CDR3 nucleotides: TGTGCCAGTAGTATTGGGCAAGGCCGAGCAGCTTTCTTT. Translating it yields CASSIGQGRAAFF. The V call is TRBV19, the J call TRBJ1-1; D gene unclear. The germline V gene has CDR1 LNHDA and CDR2 SQIVND (reference sequence). CDR3 length: 13 residues. With 3 bases removed from V and 10 bases from J, the gap between germline ends came to 15 bases. Complete variable domain (other parts from reference TRBV19 and TRBJ1-1): DGGITQSPKYLFRKEGQNVTLSCEQNLNHDAMYWYRQDPGQGLRLIYYSQIVNDFQKGDIAEGYSVSREKKESFPLTVTSAQKNPTAFYLCASSIGQGRAAFFGQGTRLTVV.

V usage is TRBV29-1 and J usage is TRBJ2-3; D possibly corresponds to TRBD2 (7 bases). The CDR3 is made up of 14 amino acids. Germline-derived CDR1 and CDR2 are SQVTM and ANQGSEA. Trimming took off 7 bases at V and 1 base at J, with 15 bases between the two ends. CDR3 sequence (DNA): TGCAGCGCTGGGGGCGGGAGTGGCACAGATACGCAGTATTTT. It specifies CSAGGGSGTDTQYF.

The chain recombines TRBV7-2 with TRBJ2-2, with unresolved D. Trimming pared 0 bases from V and 6 bases from J, leaving 11 bases between. The germline V gene has CDR1 SGHTA and CDR2 FQGNSA. CDR3 size: 15 residues. CDR3 coding DNA: TGTGCCAGCAGCTTAGCGCTAATGGTCGCCGGGGAGCTGTTTTTT. Protein: CASSLALMVAGELFF.

V is TRBV27 and J is TRBJ2-1; TRBD2 matches at 11 bases. V shed 4 bases, J shed 4 bases, and the junction held 3 bases outside the gene matches. Per germline, CDR1 MNHEY and CDR2 SMNVEV (reference sequence). This CDR3 has 15 amino acids. CDR3 DNA: TGTGCCAGCAGTTCAAGACTAGCGGGATACAATGAGCAGTTCTTC. Translated: CASSSRLAGYNEQFF.

Notes on this clone: One end of the junction does not line up with germline, which may come from a read error. This chain connects TRBV6-1 to TRBJ2-3, with TRBD2 identical over 8 bases. Germline V CDR1 and CDR2: MNHNS, SASEGT. This CDR3 region has 15 residues. The CDR3 bases are TGTGCCAGCAGCGAAGCACTAGCGGGCACAGATACGCAGTATTTT. Translating gives CASSEALAGTDTQYF.

The table lists this clone with a count of one. V and J are TRBV5-4 and TRBJ2-3, with 10 positions matching TRBD1. Trimming cost V 2 bases and J 10 bases; bases outside gene matches: 10. Germline values: CDR1 SGHNT, CDR2 YYREEE (reference sequence). The CDR3 length is 15 residues. The CDR3 DNA sequence: TGTGCCAGCAGCTTAGATCCGGGACAGGGGTTCGCGCAGTATTTT. It encodes CASSLDPGQGFAQYF.

The rearrangement joins TRBV19 to TRBJ2-5, with 7 bases fitting TRBD1. CDR3 length: 15 residues. V shed 2 bases, J shed 5 bases, and the junction held 8 bases outside the gene matches. Germline V CDR1 and CDR2: LNHDA, SQIVND (reference sequence). This CDR3 reads CASSIMGQKGETQYF. The DNA for the CDR3 is TGTGCCAGTAGTATAATGGGACAGAAGGGTGAGACCCAGTACTTC.

The gene calls are TRBV5-1 and TRBJ1-4; weak D call: TRBD1 (6 bases). The germline V and J ends were trimmed by 4 bases and 5 bases, with 15 bases remaining between them. Germline CDR1 and CDR2: SGHRS and YFSETQ. The CDR3 spans 15 residues. CDR3 amino acids: CASSVQGGGNEKLFF. The CDR3 DNA reads TGCGCCAGCAGCGTACAAGGGGGTGGCAATGAAAAACTGTTTTTT.

The rearrangement links TRBV25-1 to TRBJ2-7; D not resolved. The CDR3 contains 11 residues. Trimming cost V 5 bases and J 3 bases, with 5 bases left between them. Per germline, CDR1 MGHDK and CDR2 SYGVNS. The CDR3 loop is CASSHYYEQYF. As DNA, the CDR3 is TGTGCCAGCAGTCACTACTACGAGCAGTACTTC.

This clone showed up just a few times. The J gene is TRBJ2-5, the V gene TRBV18, with 8 positions matching TRBD1. In germline, CDR1 is KGHSH, CDR2 LQKENI. The CDR3 spans 14 residues. V shed 3 bases and J 2 bases; nucleotides not matched to a gene: 2. This CDR3 reads CASSPNRGQETQYF. The CDR3 DNA sequence: TGTGCCAGCTCACCGAACAGGGGGCAAGAGACCCAGTACTTC.

This sequence joins TRBV7-3 and TRBJ2-3, with 8 bases matching TRBD2. V lost 5 bases to trimming and J lost 0 bases; unmatched junction nucleotides: 7. CDR1 is SGHTA and CDR2 is FQGTGA in the germline V gene. The CDR3 loop spans 16 amino acids. The CDR3 sequence is CASSQTGGVSTDTQYF. The CDR3 region has the DNA TGTGCCAGCAGCCAAACGGGGGGGGTAAGCACAGATACGCAGTATTTT.

This clone was counted only a few times. The chain links TRBV9 to TRBJ2-1; possibly TRBD2 for D (6 bases). Germline CDR1 reads SGDLS; CDR2 reads YYNGEE. Deletions cut 2 bases from V and 6 bases from J, with 15 bases between. This CDR3 is 15 amino acids long. This chain's CDR3 is CASSVGGGTLNEQFF. CDR3 nucleotides: TGTGCCAGCAGCGTTGGGGGAGGAACACTCAATGAGCAGTTCTTC.

The chain has TRBV11-2 and TRBJ1-2; 10 nucleotides line up with TRBD1. Germline values: CDR1 SGHAT, CDR2 FQNNGV. J was trimmed by 6 bases and V by 1 base; bases with no gene match: 8. The CDR3 covers 16 residues. This CDR3 is CASSLGTGQGYNGYTF. The DNA of the CDR3 is TGTGCCAGCAGCTTAGGGACGGGACAGGGGTACAATGGCTACACCTTC. Together with reference TRBV11-2 and TRBJ1-2, the CDR3 gives the full variable domain: EAGVAQSPRYKIIEKRQSVAFWCNPISGHATLYWYQQILGQGPKLLIQFQNNGVVDDSQLPKDRFSAERLKGVDSTLKIQPAKLEDSAVYLCASSLGTGQGYNGYTFGSGTRLTVV.